A single T cell receptor (beta chain) is shown here with its context. The antigen this receptor binds is unknown. There are no base qualities to consult, and no much larger clone falls within one base. The CDR3 sequence holds 12 residues, the cysteine and phenylalanine included. The CDR3 DNA has 36 bases and is translated from base 1. Sequences LNHNV (CDR1) and YYDKDF (CDR2) are obtained from the germline V gene (reference sequence). V and J lose 9 bases and 6 bases, and a span of 12 bases separates them. RNA was extracted using the RNeasy kit, and roughly 0.5 to 1 ug of the RNA was reverse transcribed with random hexamers. TCR beta CDR3 regions were amplified with the immunoSEQ multiplex PCR assay covering 54 Vbeta and 13 Jbeta segments. Bias from PCR amplification was corrected by using a synthetic template baseline for primer optimization and for computational correction. Turning to the authors' computational methods: Only productive sequences were kept, with reads annotated to V, D and J genes according to IMGT and analyzed in immunoSEQ Analyzer. Clonality was computed as one minus Shannon entropy normalized by log2 of the number of productive unique sequences. Public and private clones were assessed among the 100 most prevalent clones of each patient and control. Clones were defined as Susac-specific if absent from the healthy and MS cohorts, from some 1,000 published viral clones and from other ImmuneACCESS disease sequences. TCRdb handled the public reads itself, with Q25 trimming in fastp and clone calling in MiXCR, and kept productive beta chains. Records with the same CDR3 protein are collapsed into one entry carrying the most frequent genes and DNA. These V and J calls are TCRdb output, not the study's own analysis. For this sample there are more than 150,000 distinct CDR3 sequences; around 95% appear just once. 0.2% to 0.25% of the sample is taken by the ten largest.

The data were taken from a study of CD8 T cells in Susac syndrome (dated by TCRdb to about 2019). With respect to the entire study: The study used repertoire sequencing to test whether antigen drove CD8+ T cell activation and differentiation in Susac syndrome. The clonality of the CD8+ T cell repertoire was compared across 11 to 12 healthy donors, around 14 Susac syndrome patients and under 17 multiple sclerosis patients. Overall results and qualifications from the work: The number of individuals in the TCR sequencing and HLA analysis was recognized as being relatively small.

High-throughput TCR beta sequencing profiled peripheral blood CD8+ and CD4+ T cells from healthy donors, Susac syndrome patients and multiple sclerosis patients. The multiple sclerosis controls were treatment-naive patients whose relapsing-remitting disease, either stable or active, fulfilled the revised McDonald criteria. Bulk CD8+ and CD4+ T cells were purified by magnetic negative isolation, whereas CD8+ TEMRA cells were enriched by FACS. Blood was collected in EDTA tubes and processed within 24 hours, with PBMCs isolated through density gradient centrifugation. PBMCs intended for TCR sequencing were frozen in liquid nitrogen and were later thawed in a 37 degrees C water bath. A purity of at least 90% was achieved for sorted or isolated CD4+, CD8+ and CD8+ TEMRA cells.

Sequences were obtained from CD8+ T cells from PBMCs. This TCR came from a human donor with multiple sclerosis. The rearrangement combines TRBV15 with TRBJ1-5, and perhaps TRBD1 as D gene, on 5 matching bases. This receptor carries the CDR3 CATGGTGQPQHF. The bases are TGTGCCACGGGGGGGACGGGTCAGCCCCAGCATTTT.